This T cell receptor beta chain emerged from a study of early T cells in non-severe SARS-CoV-2 infection. TCRdb used MiXCR to reprocess the 5' RACE reads, holding one entry per CDR3 protein. Seen here are tens of thousands of distinct CDR3 sequences, approximately 7.1% observed once, and the top ten hold about 12%. The CDR3 has 13 residues. Trimming took off 3 bases at V and 0 bases at J, with 6 bases between the two ends. Germline loops: CDR1 GTSNPN, CDR2 SVGIG (reference sequence). This clonotype has more than one count but fewer than ten. The receptor was isolated from an adult who was a healthcare worker with PCR-confirmed SARS-CoV-2 infection or an uninfected control (not recorded which). Source: whole blood, taken at baseline. The V call is TRBV30, the J call TRBJ1-5; no firm D call. The DNA of the CDR3 is TGTGCCTGGAGGCCAGATAGCAATCAGCCCCAGCATTTT. This sequence encodes CAWRPDSNQPQHF.